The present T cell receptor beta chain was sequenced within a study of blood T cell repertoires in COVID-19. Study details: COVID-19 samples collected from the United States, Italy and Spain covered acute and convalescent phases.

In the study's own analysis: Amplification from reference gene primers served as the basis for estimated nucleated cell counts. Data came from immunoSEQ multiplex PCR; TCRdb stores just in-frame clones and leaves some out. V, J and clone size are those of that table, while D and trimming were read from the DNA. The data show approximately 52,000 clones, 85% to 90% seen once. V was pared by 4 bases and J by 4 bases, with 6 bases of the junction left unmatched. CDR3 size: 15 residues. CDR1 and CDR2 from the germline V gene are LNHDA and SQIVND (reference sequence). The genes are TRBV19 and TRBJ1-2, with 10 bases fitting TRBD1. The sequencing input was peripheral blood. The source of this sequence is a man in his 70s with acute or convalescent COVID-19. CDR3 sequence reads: CASSTDGTGVYGYTF. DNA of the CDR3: TGTGCCAGTAGTACTGACGGGACAGGGGTCTATGGCTACACCTTC.